The next 16 T cell receptor beta chains were all read from a single sample in a study of blood T cell repertoires in COVID-19. Assay used: immunoSEQ multiplex PCR; TCRdb lists only in-frame clones, some missing. The sample yields a few hundred thousand clones, around 91% seen once. The sample consisted of PBMCs or T cells enriched from blood (not recorded which). The receptors come from a woman aged 18-29 years who had recovered from COVID-19.

As regards this clone: One junction end disagrees with the germline gene, perhaps due to a read error. V usage is TRBV7-7 and J usage is TRBJ2-5; 7 nucleotides line up with TRBD1. This CDR3 region has 15 residues. Germline CDR1 and CDR2: SSHAT and FNYEAQ (reference sequence). This CDR3 is CASSLASGGQETQYF. The DNA of the CDR3 is TGTGCTAGCAGCTTAGCCTCAGGGGGCCAAGAGACCCAGTACTTC. The full variable domain, completed using reference TRBV7-7 and TRBJ2-5, is GAGVSQSPRYKVTKRGQDVTLRCDPISSHATLYWYQQALGQGPEFLTYFNYEAQPDKSGLPSDRFSAERPEGSISTLTIQRTEQRDSAMYRCASSLASGGQETQYFGPGTRLLVL.

The chain employs TRBV13 and TRBJ2-5; 7 bases are a match to TRBD1. The germline gives CDR1 PRHDT, CDR2 FYEKMQ (reference sequence). J was trimmed by 2 bases and V by 5 bases; bases with no gene match: 11. This CDR3 contains 16 residues. The CDR3 DNA follows: TGTGCCAGCAGCCCTGACAGGGCTAGGGTTCAAGAGACCCAGTACTTC. Translated: CASSPDRARVQETQYF.

The chain employs TRBV21-1 and TRBJ1-6; whether TRBD1, the table's D call, matches the DNA was not checked. TRBV21-1 is a known pseudogene. This CDR3 comprises 17 residues. The CDR3 nucleotides read TGTGCCAGCAGCGAACCGGGACAGGAGTTGCTTAATTCACCCCTCCACTTT. Translation gives CASSEPGQELLNSPLHF.

V usage is TRBV6-2 or TRBV6-3 and J usage is TRBJ1-3; D possibly corresponds to TRBD1 (5 bases). The CDR3 consists of 15 residues. Trimming took 2 bases from V and 2 from J, leaving 10 bases between them. Looked up from germline, CDR1 is MNHEY and CDR2 is SVGEGT. CDR3 residues: CASSYQRGTGNTIYF. CDR3 DNA sequence: TGTGCCAGCAGTTACCAAAGGGGTACTGGAAACACCATATATTTT.

V is TRBV29-1 and J is TRBJ1-3; D unclear. This CDR3 comprises 13 residues. CDR1 and CDR2 from the germline V gene are SQVTM and ANQGSEA. Trimming stripped 3 bases from V and 4 bases from J, with 10 bases between. In DNA, the CDR3 is TGCAGCGTTGAGCCCGGGGTCGGAAACACCATATATTTT. Its translation is CSVEPGVGNTIYF.

J is TRBJ2-5 and V is TRBV5-6, with 8 bases that match TRBD1. This CDR3 spans 17 amino acids. Germline V gene lookup returns CDR1 SGHDT and CDR2 YYEEEE. The V and J ends lost 4 bases and 1 base, in that order; junction bases with no gene match: 12. CDR3 DNA sequence: TGTGCCAGCAGCGTCCGCCGATGGGACAGGAGCCAAGAGACCCAGTACTTC. Translation gives CASSVRRWDRSQETQYF.

The rearrangement links TRBV7-2 to TRBJ2-1; 8 bases align to TRBD2. J gave up 4 bases and V 2 bases, and 7 bases lay outside the gene matches. Germline CDR1 reads SGHTA; CDR2 reads FQGNSA. This CDR3 region has 16 residues. The CDR3 DNA reads as TGTGCCAGCAGCTTACCGAAGGGGACTAGGTACAATGAGCAGTTCTTC. Translating it yields CASSLPKGTRYNEQFF.

The chain recombines TRBV9 with TRBJ1-4; D is undetermined. CDR1 is SGDLS, CDR2 YYNGEE, per germline. V dropped 0 bases and J dropped 7 bases, with 13 bases sitting between them. The CDR3 is 15 amino acids. The CDR3 DNA follows: TGTGCCAGCAGCGTAGAACCATCGGAGGCTGAAAAACTGTTTTTT. This codes for CASSVEPSEAEKLFF.

V usage is TRBV19 and J usage is TRBJ2-6; possible D gene TRBD1, 6 bases. Trimming stripped 2 bases from V and 2 bases from J, with 10 bases between. Germline lookup yields CDR1 LNHDA and CDR2 SQIVND (reference sequence). The CDR3 totals 16 residues. CDR3 in amino acids: CASSINRAAGANVLTF. CDR3 DNA: TGTGCCAGTAGTATAAACAGGGCCGCTGGGGCCAACGTCCTGACTTTC.

CDR3 in amino acids: CASSLTGERTSPLHF. CDR3 DNA sequence: TGTGCCAGCAGTTTAACGGGGGAACGGACGTCACCCCTCCACTTT. J is TRBJ1-6 and V is TRBV28; D is perhaps TRBD1 (5 bases). The CDR3 totals 15 residues. Trimming left V 2 bases short and J 10 bases short, with 15 bases between. Germline assignment: CDR1 MDHEN and CDR2 SYDVKM.

This clone appeared a single time. The chain is built from TRBV28 and TRBJ2-7; 11 bases are shared with TRBD1. V gave up 8 bases and J gave up 5 bases; unmatched junction bases: 5. This CDR3 has 13 amino acids. Germline V gene data show CDR1 as MDHEN and CDR2 as SYDVKM. The DNA of the CDR3 is TGTGCCAGCCATCGGACAGGGGGCCACGAGCAGTACTTC. It is translated as CASHRTGGHEQYF. The whole variable domain, remainder taken from reference TRBV28 and TRBJ2-7, is DVKVTQSSRYLVKRTGEKVFLECVQDMDHENMFWYRQDPGLGLRLIYFSYDVKMKEKGDIPEGYSVSREKKERFSLILESASTNQTSMYLCASHRTGGHEQYFGPGTRLTVT.

V usage is TRBV7-9 and J usage is TRBJ2-3; 10 bases line up with TRBD2. The CDR3 extends over 19 amino acids. V dropped 1 base and J dropped 0; count of bases not matched to a gene: 10. In germline, CDR1 is SEHNR, CDR2 FQNEAQ (reference sequence). CDR3: CASSLVRFTSGDSTDTQYF. DNA of the CDR3: TGTGCCAGCAGCTTAGTCCGGTTTACTAGCGGGGATAGCACAGATACGCAGTATTTT.

This clone occurred once. The CDR3 is CASSGAPSGGPQETQYF. Here the CDR3 DNA reads TGTGCCAGCAGCGGGGCACCGAGCGGGGGGCCACAAGAGACCCAGTACTTC. The chain couples TRBV7-9 to TRBJ2-5; 9 nucleotides match TRBD2. In germline, CDR1 is SEHNR, CDR2 FQNEAQ (reference sequence). This CDR3 is built from 17 residues. V trimming: 5 bases; J trimming: 2 bases; junction bases outside the gene matches: 12. The complete variable domain, with remaining parts taken from reference TRBV7-9 and TRBJ2-5, reads DTGVSQNPRHKITKRGQNVTFRCDPISEHNRLYWYRQTLGQGPEFLTYFQNEAQLEKSRLLSDRFSAERPKGSFSTLEIQRTEQGDSAMYLCASSGAPSGGPQETQYFGPGTRLLVL.

The chain joins TRBV30 to TRBJ1-4, with 12 bases fitting TRBD1. The CDR3 extends over 17 amino acids. V lost 3 bases, J lost 8 bases, and 13 bases stayed unmatched. Germline V lookup: CDR1 GTSNPN, CDR2 SVGIG (reference sequence). DNA of the CDR3: TGTGCCTGGAGCACCGGGACAGGGGGCGCATTTGGGGAAAAACTGTTTTTT. It yields the protein CAWSTGTGGAFGEKLFF. The full variable domain, its missing parts supplied by reference TRBV30 and TRBJ1-4, is SQTIHQWPATLVQPVGSPLSLECTVEGTSNPNLYWYRQAAGRGLQLLFYSVGIGQISSEVPQNLSASRPQDRQFILSSKKLLLSDSGFYLCAWSTGTGGAFGEKLFFGSGTQLSVL.

The chain couples TRBV9 to TRBJ2-3, with 7 bases matching TRBD2. The V gene's germline CDR1 is SGDLS and CDR2 YYNGEE. The CDR3 spans 16 residues. The ends lost 2 bases at V and 1 base at J; junction bases unmatched: 7. This chain's CDR3 is CASSVPGLDRTDTQYF. In DNA, the CDR3 is TGTGCCAGCAGCGTTCCAGGACTAGACCGCACAGATACGCAGTATTTT. Together with reference TRBV9 and TRBJ2-3, the CDR3 gives the full variable domain: DSGVTQTPKHLITATGQRVTLRCSPRSGDLSVYWYQQSLDQGLQFLIQYYNGEERAKGNILERFSAQQFPDLHSELNLSSLELGDSALYFCASSVPGLDRTDTQYFGPGTRLTVL.

This clone was counted only a few times. The DNA of the CDR3 is TGTGCCATCAGTCCCAGGGAGGGGGGCTTGCAAGAGACCCAGTACTTC. This translates into CAISPREGGLQETQYF. The chain combines TRBV10-3 with TRBJ2-5; perhaps TRBD2 as D (7 bases). The V end was cut by 5 bases, the J end by 2 bases, with 18 bases between. Germline CDR1 reads ENHRY; CDR2 reads SYGVKD. This CDR3 region has 16 residues.